A selection of T cell receptor beta chains follows, all from one sample in a study of graft-versus-host responses after intestinal transplantation. Assay used: immunoSEQ multiplex PCR; TCRdb lists only in-frame clones, some missing. The table shows about 120,000 clones, with around 90% occurring only once. Antigens of these TCRs are unknown. The material sequenced was unstimulated CD4+ T cells sorted from spleen or lymph node cells, taken before transplant. Source of these receptors: a human donor who was the organ donor for an intestinal transplant. Each CDR3 is given with its conserved first and last residue. D genes are given only for firm matches. For some rows the clone size is stated as once, few or many, or as a class when expanded; others skip it.

V gene	clone size	D gene	J gene	CDR3 protein	CDR3 DNA
TRBV5-1	NA	NA	TRBJ2-1	CASSPEALGNNEQFF	TGCGCCAGCAGCCCCGAAGCGCTTGGGAACAATGAGCAGTTCTTC
TRBV28	NA	NA	TRBJ2-4	CASSLPLGGEGNIQYF	TGTGCCAGCAGTTTACCTCTAGGGGGAGAGGGGAACATTCAGTACTTC
TRBV6-6	NA	NA	TRBJ2-2	CASTSTTGELFF	TGTGCCAGCACCTCAACCACCGGGGAGCTGTTTTTT
TRBV7-2	NA	TRBD1	TRBJ2-3	CASSRQGVGDTQYF	TGTGCCAGCAGCAGACAGGGGGTGGGAGATACGCAGTATTTT
TRBV29-1	NA	NA	TRBJ2-3	CSVDRDFGTDTQYF	TGCAGCGTCGATAGGGACTTCGGCACAGATACGCAGTATTTT
TRBV7-2	few	NA	TRBJ1-4	CASSPSRAPDEKLFF	TGTGCCAGCAGTCCGAGTAGGGCGCCTGATGAAAAACTGTTTTTT
TRBV6-1	NA	TRBD1	TRBJ2-5	CASSEASRGRVETQYF	TGTGCCAGCAGTGAAGCATCCAGGGGGCGCGTAGAGACCCAGTACTTC
TRBV5-1	NA	NA	TRBJ1-2	CASSSSQGSGGYTF	TGCGCCAGCAGCTCCTCCCAGGGTTCGGGAGGCTACACCTTC
TRBV7-2	NA	NA	TRBJ2-3	CASSLDTDTQYF	TGTGCCAGCAGCTTAGACACAGATACGCAGTATTTT
TRBV2	NA	NA	TRBJ1-6	CASTWQPGGNSPLHF	TGTGCCAGCACTTGGCAGCCAGGAGGTAATTCACCCCTCCACTTT
TRBV4-3	NA	TRBD2	TRBJ2-5	CASSQDRGLAEETQYF	TGCGCCAGCAGCCAAGATCGCGGACTAGCGGAAGAGACCCAGTACTTC
TRBV5-3	NA	NA	TRBJ2-4	CARSLWTPWGKNIQYF	TGTGCCAGAAGCTTGTGGACACCCTGGGGCAAAAACATTCAGTACTTC
TRBV2	NA	TRBD2	TRBJ2-3	CASRLGPPSGRMVDTQYF	TGTGCCAGCAGGCTAGGCCCCCCTAGCGGGAGGATGGTGGATACGCAGTATTTT
TRBV28	NA	NA	TRBJ2-2	CASSSVADRNTGELFF	TGTGCCAGCAGCTCCGTAGCGGACAGAAACACCGGGGAGCTGTTTTTT
TRBV19	once	TRBD1	TRBJ1-3	CASRPQGIGGNTIYF	TGTGCCAGTAGACCACAGGGGATCGGTGGAAACACCATATATTTT
TRBV6-1	NA	NA	TRBJ2-5	CASKRSGLQETQYF	TGTGCCAGCAAGAGAAGCGGGCTCCAAGAGACCCAGTACTTC
TRBV7-8	NA	NA	TRBJ1-1	CASSPTGSTEAFF	TGTGCCAGCAGCCCGACAGGAAGCACTGAAGCTTTCTTT
TRBV28	NA	NA	TRBJ2-1	CASSFPGVLNEQFF	TGTGCCAGCAGTTTTCCAGGGGTGCTCAATGAGCAGTTCTTC
TRBV7-9	NA	NA	TRBJ2-4	CASSPPTGSLAKNIQYF	TGTGCCAGCAGCCCCCCCACAGGGTCGCTAGCCAAAAACATTCAGTACTTC
TRBV27	NA	TRBD2	TRBJ2-7	CASSLSPSGIEQYF	TGTGCCAGCAGTTTATCCCCTAGCGGGATCGAGCAGTACTTC
TRBV2	NA	NA	TRBJ2-1	CASSGLYEQFF	TGTGCCAGCAGTGGACTCTATGAGCAGTTCTTC
TRBV11-2	NA	TRBD1	TRBJ1-1	CASSLGDRGNTEAFF	TGTGCCAGCAGCTTAGGTGACAGGGGGAACACTGAAGCTTTCTTT
TRBV5-4	NA	NA	TRBJ1-1	CASRLDGNTEAFF	TGTGCCAGCAGACTGGACGGGAACACTGAAGCTTTCTTT
TRBV5-5	NA	TRBD2	TRBJ2-7	CASSLTSAEQYF	TGTGCCAGCAGCTTGACTAGCGCCGAGCAGTACTTC
TRBV30	few	NA	TRBJ2-5	CAGGRETQYF	TGTGCCGGGGGGCGAGAGACCCAGTACTTC
TRBV7-9	NA	NA	TRBJ1-4	CASSFTGVNEKLFF	TGTGCCAGCAGCTTTACAGGTGTGAATGAAAAACTGTTTTTT
TRBV4-1	NA	TRBD1	TRBJ1-2	CASSQVQGGAGGYTF	TGCGCCAGCAGCCAAGTTCAGGGGGGGGCTGGGGGCTACACCTTC
TRBV7-9	NA	TRBD2	TRBJ2-3	CASSLRASGTADTQYF	TGTGCCAGCAGCCTGAGGGCTAGCGGGACGGCAGATACGCAGTATTTT
TRBV10-2	once	NA	TRBJ2-5	CASSDRTDQETQYF	TGCGCCAGCAGTGACCGGACTGATCAAGAGACCCAGTACTTC
TRBV10-3	once	NA	TRBJ1-4	CAISESREKLFF	TGTGCCATCAGTGAGTCGCGCGAAAAACTGTTTTTT
TRBV10-3	NA	NA	TRBJ1-1	CAISVVGGTEAFF	TGTGCCATCAGTGTAGTAGGGGGGACTGAAGCTTTCTTT
TRBV9	NA	TRBD2	TRBJ2-3	CASSVAFLAGGTDTQYF	TGTGCCAGCAGCGTAGCTTTTCTAGCGGGAGGCACAGATACGCAGTATTTT
TRBV27	NA	NA	TRBJ2-7	CASSRGGGTSYEQYF	TGTGCCAGCAGCCGAGGTGGCGGGACTTCCTACGAGCAGTACTTC
TRBV6-5	NA	NA	TRBJ1-1	CASSYSGPRNTEAFF	TGTGCCAGCAGTTACTCAGGGCCGAGAAACACTGAAGCTTTCTTT
TRBV5-1	NA	TRBD1	TRBJ1-4	CASSHGGRQGATNEKLFF	TGCGCCAGCAGTCATGGCGGGCGTCAGGGGGCAACTAATGAAAAACTGTTTTTT
TRBV13	NA	NA	TRBJ1-2	CASGPSPGYTF	TGTGCCAGTGGTCCGTCGCCTGGCTACACCTTC
TRBV2	NA	TRBD1	TRBJ2-5	CASTERTGRETQYF	TGTGCCAGCACCGAAAGGACAGGGCGGGAGACCCAGTACTTC
TRBV6-5	NA	NA	TRBJ2-7	CASTLDQTYEQYF	TGTGCCAGCACCCTCGATCAGACCTACGAGCAGTACTTC
TRBV5-1	NA	NA	TRBJ1-2	CASSLPGISYGYTF	TGCGCCAGCAGCCTCCCAGGTATTAGCTATGGCTACACCTTC
TRBV29-1	once	NA	TRBJ1-1	CSVDFQGTEAFF	TGCAGCGTTGACTTCCAGGGCACTGAAGCTTTCTTT
TRBV30	NA	TRBD2	TRBJ2-7	CASSGEESGQYF	TGTGCCTCAAGCGGGGAGGAATCCGGGCAGTACTTC
TRBV9	once	TRBD1	TRBJ1-2	CASSGLGQDLYTF	TGTGCCAGCAGCGGACTTGGACAGGACCTCTACACCTTC
TRBV18	NA	NA	TRBJ2-3	CASSPQTADTQYF	TGTGCCAGCTCACCACAGACTGCAGATACGCAGTATTTT
TRBV11-2	NA	NA	TRBJ1-1	CASRQGLWTEAFF	TGTGCCAGCAGACAGGGCTTGTGGACTGAAGCTTTCTTT
TRBV5-1	NA	TRBD1	TRBJ2-1	CASSASGTGSNEQFF	TGCGCCAGCAGCGCAAGCGGGACAGGGTCCAATGAGCAGTTCTTC
TRBV2	NA	NA	TRBJ1-2	CASKRAGAAGGYTF	TGTGCCAGCAAAAGGGCCGGGGCCGCCGGGGGCTACACCTTC
TRBV18	NA	NA	TRBJ2-5	CASSYQTAPAEPQETQYF	TGTGCCAGCTCATATCAGACCGCCCCGGCGGAGCCGCAAGAGACCCAGTACTTC
TRBV7-2	NA	NA	TRBJ2-7	CASSLAPPNRDFKRSSYEQYF	TGTGCCAGCAGCTTAGCTCCCCCCAACCGGGACTTCAAGCGGAGCTCCTACGAGCAGTACTTC
TRBV9	NA	NA	TRBJ1-3	CASSREFSGNTIYF	TGTGCCAGCAGTCGGGAGTTCTCTGGAAACACCATATATTTT
TRBV5-1	NA	NA	TRBJ2-3	CASGTGHSTDTQYF	TGCGCCAGCGGCACGGGACATAGCACAGATACGCAGTATTTT